This T cell receptor beta chain came from a study of T and B cells in COVID-19 patients. Study background: Peripheral blood came from COVID-19 patients with active infection or after recovery. Of approximately 19 active-infection patients, 11 to 12 were critically ill with mechanical ventilation or extracorporeal membrane oxygenation.

Multiplex PCR with BIOMED2 TRB-A/B primer pools amplified TRB rearrangements. TCRdb redid the calling of the multiplex PCR reads with MiXCR, one entry per CDR3 protein. The sample holds around 30,000 distinct CDR3 sequences; approximately 29% are singletons and the top ten take 1.7%. This clonotype was seen at least ten times. Its antigen is unidentified. Blood genomic DNA input for TRB amplification was roughly 230-550 ng. Findings and limits, study-wide: Patients with COVID-19 reportedly showed strongly skewed T cell receptor beta variable and joining gene usage. CD4+, regulatory T cell, CD8+ and sorted SARS-CoV-2-responsive or tetramer+ T cells were not yet sequenced.

Unmatched junction bases numbered 3, after V lost 0 bases and J lost 3 bases. The CDR3 loop spans 15 amino acids. The source of this sequence is a human donor who had recovered from COVID-19. The V call is TRBV12-3 or TRBV12-4, the J call TRBJ2-7; 9 bases map to TRBD2. Sample: blood. CDR3 sequence reads: CASSLATSGYYEQYF. The CDR3 DNA is TGTGCCAGCAGTTTAGCGACTAGCGGATACTACGAGCAGTACTTC.